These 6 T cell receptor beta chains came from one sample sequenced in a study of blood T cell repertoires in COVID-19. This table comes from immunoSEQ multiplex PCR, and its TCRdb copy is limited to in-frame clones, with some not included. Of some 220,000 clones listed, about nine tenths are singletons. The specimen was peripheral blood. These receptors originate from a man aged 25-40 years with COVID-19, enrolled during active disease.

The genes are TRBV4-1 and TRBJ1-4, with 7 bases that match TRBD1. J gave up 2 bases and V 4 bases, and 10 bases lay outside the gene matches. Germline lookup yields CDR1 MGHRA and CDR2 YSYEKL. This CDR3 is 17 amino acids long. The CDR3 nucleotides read TGCGCCAGCAGCCCTGGGACAGTATCCTTGACTAATGAAAAACTGTTTTTT. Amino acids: CASSPGTVSLTNEKLFF.

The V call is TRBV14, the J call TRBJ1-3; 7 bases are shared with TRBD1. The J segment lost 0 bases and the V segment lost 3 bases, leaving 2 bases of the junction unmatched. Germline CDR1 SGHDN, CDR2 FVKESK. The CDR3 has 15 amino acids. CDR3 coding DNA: TGTGCCAGCAGCCAGGGACAGAGCTCTGGAAACACCATATATTTT. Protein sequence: CASSQGQSSGNTIYF. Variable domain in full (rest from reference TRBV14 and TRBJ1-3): EAGVTQFPSHSVIEKGQTVTLRCDPISGHDNLYWYRRVMGKEIKFLLHFVKESKQDESGMPNNRFLAERTGGTYSTLKVQPAELEDSGVYFCASSQGQSSGNTIYFGEGSWLTVV.

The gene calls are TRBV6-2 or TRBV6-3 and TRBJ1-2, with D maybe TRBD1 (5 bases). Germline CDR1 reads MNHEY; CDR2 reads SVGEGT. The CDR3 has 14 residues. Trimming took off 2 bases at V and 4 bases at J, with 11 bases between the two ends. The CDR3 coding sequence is TGTGCCAGCAGTTACCCCGGACACCGCTATGGCTACACCTTC. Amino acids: CASSYPGHRYGYTF.

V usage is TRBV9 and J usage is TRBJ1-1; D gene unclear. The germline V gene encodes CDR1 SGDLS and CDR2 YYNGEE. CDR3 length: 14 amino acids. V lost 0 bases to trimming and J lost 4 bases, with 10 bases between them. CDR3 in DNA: TGTGCCAGCAGCGTAGATTTGGGCAGCACTGAAGCTTTCTTT. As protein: CASSVDLGSTEAFF. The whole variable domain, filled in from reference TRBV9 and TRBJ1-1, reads DSGVTQTPKHLITATGQRVTLRCSPRSGDLSVYWYQQSLDQGLQFLIQYYNGEERAKGNILERFSAQQFPDLHSELNLSSLELGDSALYFCASSVDLGSTEAFFGQGTRLTVV.

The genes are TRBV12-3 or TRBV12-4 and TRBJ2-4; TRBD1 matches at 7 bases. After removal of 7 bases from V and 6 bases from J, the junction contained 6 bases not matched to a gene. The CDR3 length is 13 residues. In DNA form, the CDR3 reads TGTGCCAGCATCTTGGGACAGACAAACATTCAGTACTTC. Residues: CASILGQTNIQYF.

The CDR3 region has the DNA TGTGCTAGTGGTTTGGACGCAGGGGGCGAAAAAAAGCCCCAGCATTTT. It yields the protein CASGLDAGGEKKPQHF. The V gene is TRBV12-5, the J gene TRBJ1-5; 8 positions agree with TRBD1. Germline V gene data show CDR1 as LGHNT and CDR2 as FRNRAP. The CDR3 is 16 amino acids. After removal of 1 base from V and 8 bases from J, the junction contained 10 bases not matched to a gene.